The present T cell receptor (beta chain) was sequenced within a study of cytomegalovirus exposure and HLA in healthy donors. Study information: Of all 400 or so donors who were genotyped, around 82% belonged to the Caucasian-associated ancestry cluster.

The V gene's germline CDR1 is MNHNY and CDR2 SVGAGI (reference sequence). CDR3 length equals 15 residues. Trimming took 6 bases from V and 0 from J, leaving 11 bases between them. Study results and caveats: 87-base-pair reads could not separate some V segments, including TRBV6-2 and TRBV6-3.

Primers: 60 Vbeta forward and 13 Jbeta reverse. Here immunoSEQ multiplex PCR was the method, and the copy in TCRdb shows in-frame clones only, minus some. The sample lists under 250,000 clones; about 72% were seen once. Worth noting for this clone: Its specificity is not known.

The donors (healthy individuals) were bone marrow donors. Sequenced sample: PBMCs. This TCR was recovered from a male donor in good health and CMV-seronegative. The rearrangement links TRBV6-6 to TRBJ2-2, with TRBD2 as a possible D gene (5 bases). CDR3 nucleotides: TGTGCCAGCAGACCAGCGGTCGCGAACACCGGGGAGCTGTTTTTT. Its protein product is CASRPAVANTGELFF.